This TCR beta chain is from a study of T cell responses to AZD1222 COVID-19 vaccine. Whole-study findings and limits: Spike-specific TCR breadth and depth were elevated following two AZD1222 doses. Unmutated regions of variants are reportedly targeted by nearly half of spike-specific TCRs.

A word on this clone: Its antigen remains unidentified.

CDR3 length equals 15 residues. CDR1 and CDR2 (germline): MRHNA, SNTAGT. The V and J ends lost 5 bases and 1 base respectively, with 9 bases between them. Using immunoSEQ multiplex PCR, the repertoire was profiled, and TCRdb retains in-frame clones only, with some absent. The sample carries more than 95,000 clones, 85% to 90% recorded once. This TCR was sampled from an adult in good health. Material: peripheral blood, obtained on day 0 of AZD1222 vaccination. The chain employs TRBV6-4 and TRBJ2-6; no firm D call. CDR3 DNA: TGTGCCAGCAGTCAAAGTAGATCTGGGGCCAACGTCCTGACTTTC. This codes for CASSQSRSGANVLTF.